The 29 T cell receptor beta chains presented below share a single source sample, sequenced in a study of blood T cell repertoires in COVID-19. Profiled with immunoSEQ multiplex PCR; TCRdb holds only in-frame clones, not every one. The data show about 83,000 clones, 85% to 90% seen once. Sequenced: peripheral blood. The receptors were sampled from an elderly man with active or convalescent COVID-19.

The chain carries TRBV9 and TRBJ1-3; weak D call: TRBD1 (5 bases). The CDR3 loop spans 17 amino acids. CDR1 and CDR2 (germline): SGDLS, YYNGEE. V dropped 0 bases and J dropped 1 base, with 14 bases sitting between them. CDR3 protein: CASSVDMAGRSGNTIYF. CDR3 DNA: TGTGCCAGCAGCGTAGATATGGCAGGGCGTTCTGGAAACACCATATATTTT.

The chain is built from TRBV27 and TRBJ1-5; a possible D gene is TRBD1 (6 bases). V shed 5 bases and J shed 0 bases, with 17 bases lying between them. The CDR3 runs 17 residues. Looked up from germline, CDR1 is MNHEY and CDR2 is SMNVEV (reference sequence). CDR3 residues: CASSRLGDTNSNQPQHF. The CDR3 bases are TGTGCCAGCAGTCGCCTCGGGGACACCAATAGCAATCAGCCCCAGCATTTT.

The V and J genes are TRBV3-1 (or the pseudogene TRBV3-2) and TRBJ2-3, with no clear D. The germline CDR1 and CDR2 sequences are LGHDT and YNNKEL (reference sequence). Trimming removed 6 bases at V and 6 bases at J, with 10 bases between. There are 12 residues in the CDR3. CDR3 DNA sequence: TGTGCCAGCAGAAGCGTAACGGATACGCAGTATTTT. It specifies CASRSVTDTQYF.

This chain connects TRBV5-6 to TRBJ1-5; 7 nucleotides align to TRBD1. CDR1 and CDR2 (germline): SGHDT, YYEEEE. V trimming: 4 bases; J trimming: 9 bases; junction bases outside the gene matches: 19. The CDR3 is made up of 17 amino acids. The CDR3 nucleotides are TGTGCCAGCAGCCTGGGGCCGGGACAGAGCCTCGTTGGGCCCCAGCATTTT. This gives the protein CASSLGPGQSLVGPQHF.

J is TRBJ1-2 and V is TRBV7-8; D gene ambiguous. Germline-derived CDR1 and CDR2 are SGHVS and FQNEAQ. Trimming left V 3 bases short and J 3 bases short, with 8 bases between. The CDR3 runs 13 residues. The CDR3 sequence is CASSFERYYGYTF. CDR3 nucleotide sequence: TGTGCCAGCAGCTTTGAGAGATACTATGGCTACACCTTC.

The rearrangement links TRBV19 to TRBJ2-2; D is possibly TRBD2 (7 bases). Germline CDR1 LNHDA, CDR2 SQIVND (reference sequence). Trimming took off 7 bases at V and 6 bases at J, with 9 bases between the two ends. The CDR3 runs to 12 residues. The CDR3 is CASKGGAGELFF. The CDR3 nucleotides read TGTGCCAGTAAGGGGGGGGCCGGGGAGCTGTTTTTT.

The J gene is TRBJ2-1, the V gene TRBV28, with 11 bases matching TRBD2. CDR1 MDHEN and CDR2 SYDVKM come from the germline V gene. The length of the CDR3 is 14 residues. Trimming removed 5 bases from V and 7 bases from J; junction bases left unmatched: 4. The CDR3 sequence: CASSLSSGGNEQFF. The DNA for the CDR3 is TGTGCCAGCAGTCTCTCTAGCGGGGGGAATGAGCAGTTCTTC.

The V call is TRBV6-5, the J call TRBJ2-5; 7 bases line up with TRBD2. The CDR3 spans 14 residues. V trimming: 7 bases; J trimming: 5 bases; junction bases outside the gene matches: 10. The germline gives CDR1 MNHEY, CDR2 SVGAGI. CDR3 nucleotides: TGTGCCAGCACTGTGGTCGCGGGAGCGGAGACCCAGTACTTC. This encodes CASTVVAGAETQYF.

The chain carries TRBV5-6 and TRBJ1-6, with TRBD1 identical over 9 bases. The CDR3 has 14 amino acids. Trimming removed 5 bases from V and 10 bases from J; junction bases left unmatched: 7. CDR1 and CDR2 from the germline V gene are SGHDT and YYEEEE. The CDR3 coding sequence is TGTGCCAGCAGTTGGACAGGGGAGGGCTCACCCCTCCACTTT. Protein product: CASSWTGEGSPLHF.

The J gene is TRBJ2-6, the V gene TRBV7-8; D perhaps matches TRBD2 (5 bases). The V gene lost 5 bases and the J gene lost 2 bases, with 10 bases spanning the gap. Germline CDR1 SGHVS, CDR2 FQNEAQ. The CDR3 consists of 15 residues. CDR3 bases: TGTGCCAGCAGCCGGGGAGCAACTGGGGCCAACGTCCTGACTTTC. It translates to CASSRGATGANVLTF.

The V call is TRBV29-1, the J call TRBJ1-5; TRBD1 is a possible D gene (5 bases). Germline V CDR1 and CDR2: SQVTM, ANQGSEA. CDR3 length: 13 residues. V was pared by 6 bases and J by 4 bases, with 13 bases between. The DNA for the CDR3 is TGCAGCGTCCAAAGTGGGGGGAATCAGCCCCAGCATTTT. Its protein is CSVQSGGNQPQHF.

The V gene is TRBV2, the J gene TRBJ1-6, with no clear D. This CDR3 is built from 16 residues. The V gene lost 4 bases and the J gene lost 6 bases, with 16 bases spanning the gap. Germline CDR1 SNHLY, CDR2 FYNNEI. The CDR3 region is CASSGRAGHPNSPLHF. CDR3 nucleotides: TGTGCCAGCAGTGGGAGGGCAGGTCATCCTAATTCACCCCTCCACTTT.

V and J are TRBV18 and TRBJ2-5; 8 bases map to TRBD1. The length of the CDR3 is 17 residues. Germline V gene sequence: CDR1 KGHSH, CDR2 LQKENI. V lost 3 bases and J lost 4; bases outside the gene matches: 13. CDR3 in amino acids: CASSPRVQDREGETQYF. As DNA, the CDR3 is TGTGCCAGCTCACCTCGGGTACAGGACAGGGAAGGAGAGACCCAGTACTTC.

This sequence joins TRBV18 and TRBJ1-1, with TRBD1 identical over 7 bases. The CDR3 has 15 residues. J gave up 3 bases and V 2 bases, and 6 bases lay outside the gene matches. The germline V gene has CDR1 KGHSH and CDR2 LQKENI. CDR3 nucleotide sequence: TGTGCCAGCTCACCAGGGGCAGGGGGTTACACTGAAGCTTTCTTT. Its translation: CASSPGAGGYTEAFF.

This clone was counted once. This sequence joins TRBV5-1 and TRBJ1-2, with D tentatively TRBD1 (5 bases). This CDR3 is built from 15 residues. V shed 4 bases and J shed 2 bases, with 15 bases lying between them. Germline-derived CDR1 and CDR2 are SGHRS and YFSETQ. CDR3 amino acids: CASSPGEARNYGYTF. CDR3 bases: TGCGCCAGCAGCCCGGGGGAGGCCCGAAACTATGGCTACACCTTC.

The chain combines TRBV29-1 with TRBJ2-3, with TRBD2 matching over 10 bases. This CDR3 is built from 14 residues. Germline values: CDR1 SQVTM, CDR2 ANQGSEA. The junction had 6 bases not matched to a gene; V was cut back by 7 bases and J by 2 bases. The DNA of the CDR3 is TGCAGCGGTACCGGACTAGCGGTCACAGATACGCAGTATTTT. As protein: CSGTGLAVTDTQYF.

This chain links TRBV7-9 with TRBJ1-5; D might be TRBD1 (5 bases). V shed 3 bases and J shed 7 bases, with 10 bases lying between them. This CDR3 is 13 amino acids long. Germline lookup yields CDR1 SEHNR and CDR2 FQNEAQ (reference sequence). This CDR3 reads CASSLAGGQPQHF. CDR3 nucleotide sequence: TGTGCCAGCAGCTTGGCGGGGGGACAGCCCCAGCATTTT.

The chain is built from TRBV6-5 and TRBJ2-5; a possible D gene is TRBD2 (5 bases). The CDR3 length is 15 residues. The V gene lost 0 bases and the J gene lost 3 bases, with 11 bases spanning the gap. In germline, CDR1 is MNHEY, CDR2 SVGAGI. The CDR3 coding sequence is TGTGCCAGCAGTTACTCCCGCGGGCTAGAAGAGACCCAGTACTTC. This codes for CASSYSRGLEETQYF.

The chain combines TRBV2 with TRBJ2-1; TRBD1 is a possible D gene (5 bases). The CDR3 runs 15 residues. V was trimmed by 7 bases and J by 9 bases, leaving 22 bases between them. Germline loops: CDR1 SNHLY, CDR2 FYNNEI. The chain's CDR3 is CASKPDSYPGREQFF. The CDR3 nucleotides are TGTGCCAGCAAACCCGACAGCTACCCGGGCCGTGAGCAGTTCTTC. Complete variable domain (other parts from reference TRBV2 and TRBJ2-1): EPEVTQTPSHQVTQMGQEVILRCVPISNHLYFYWYRQILGQKVEFLVSFYNNEISEKSEIFDDQFSVERPDGSNFTLKIRSTKLEDSAMYFCASKPDSYPGREQFFGPGTRLTVL.

This clone was seen more than once but under ten times. The chain uses TRBV6-5 and TRBJ2-3; D call uncertain. V was shortened by 7 bases and J by 6 bases, with 14 bases between the two germline ends. The CDR3 is 13 amino acids. Germline-derived CDR1 and CDR2 are MNHEY and SVGAGI. The CDR3 sequence: CASTEYSQDTQYF. The CDR3 nucleotides read TGTGCCAGCACCGAGTACAGCCAGGATACGCAGTATTTT.

The chain employs TRBV3-1 (or the pseudogene TRBV3-2) and TRBJ2-1, with TRBD1 matching 7 bases. V gave up 4 bases and J gave up 9 bases; unmatched junction bases: 6. The CDR3 runs 13 residues. Germline values: CDR1 LGHDT, CDR2 YNNKEL (reference sequence). The CDR3 DNA sequence: TGTGCCAGCAGCCTTCGACAGGGCGGTGAGCAGTTCTTC. Translated, it gives CASSLRQGGEQFF.

This chain uses TRBV19 with TRBJ2-2; 13 bases align to TRBD2. V shed 6 bases, J shed 7 bases, and the junction held 11 bases outside the gene matches. The germline V gene encodes CDR1 LNHDA and CDR2 SQIVND (reference sequence). The CDR3 has 17 residues. CDR3 in amino acids: CASRLTSGRYKGGELFF. The CDR3, as DNA: TGTGCCAGTAGACTGACTAGCGGGAGGTACAAGGGCGGGGAGCTGTTTTTT.

The chain combines TRBV6-1 with TRBJ1-5, with no clear D. CDR3 size: 14 residues. Germline V gene sequence: CDR1 MNHNS, CDR2 SASEGT. Trimming shortened V by 3 bases and J by 2 bases, and 8 bases separated the two germline ends. The CDR3 DNA sequence: TGTGCCAGCAGTGACAGCGGGGGCAATCAGCCCCAGCATTTT. Translated: CASSDSGGNQPQHF.

This sequence joins TRBV19 and TRBJ1-6; the D gene is possibly TRBD1 (6 bases). Trimming shortened V by 10 bases and J by 4 bases, and 17 bases separated the two germline ends. Germline lookup yields CDR1 LNHDA and CDR2 SQIVND (reference sequence). This CDR3 spans 15 amino acids. The CDR3 sequence: CATRTASTYNSPLHF. CDR3 sequence (DNA): TGTGCCACTCGGACAGCATCAACTTATAATTCACCCCTCCACTTT.

The J gene is TRBJ1-1, the V gene TRBV5-1; D is unclear. Germline CDR1 SGHRS, CDR2 YFSETQ. The CDR3 has 13 residues. V was trimmed by 4 bases and J by 1 base, leaving 8 bases between them. CDR3 protein: CASSITENTEAFF. The CDR3 DNA reads TGCGCCAGCAGCATTACAGAGAACACTGAAGCTTTCTTT.

This clone appeared a single time. The V gene is TRBV25-1, the J gene TRBJ2-2, with D possibly being TRBD2 (7 bases). V was clipped by 4 bases and J by 1 base, with 13 bases between them. Germline V gene sequence: CDR1 MGHDK, CDR2 SYGVNS. This CDR3 has 16 amino acids. The CDR3 is CASSAEGGVNTGELFF. The DNA for the CDR3 is TGTGCCAGCAGTGCCGAAGGGGGGGTGAACACCGGGGAGCTGTTTTTT.

This chain uses TRBV2 with TRBJ2-2, with TRBD2 matching over 8 bases. V dropped 4 bases and J dropped 2; count of bases not matched to a gene: 6. The V gene's germline CDR1 is SNHLY and CDR2 FYNNEI. The CDR3 spans 16 residues. CDR3 nucleotide sequence: TGTGCCAGCAGTGGGGGGAGCGGGAGAAACACCGGGGAGCTGTTTTTT. It specifies CASSGGSGRNTGELFF.

This chain joins TRBV2 and TRBJ1-5; possibly TRBD1 for D (5 bases). Germline assignment: CDR1 SNHLY and CDR2 FYNNEI. The CDR3 runs to 14 residues. Trimming cost V 6 bases and J 3 bases, with 12 bases left between them. DNA for the CDR3: TGTGCCAGCAGGGGGGGAGGGTTCAATCAGCCCCAGCATTTT. Amino acids: CASRGGGFNQPQHF. Using reference TRBV2 and TRBJ1-5 for the parts outside the CDR3, the full variable domain is EPEVTQTPSHQVTQMGQEVILRCVPISNHLYFYWYRQILGQKVEFLVSFYNNEISEKSEIFDDQFSVERPDGSNFTLKIRSTKLEDSAMYFCASRGGGFNQPQHFGDGTRLSIL.

V and J are TRBV18 and TRBJ2-2, with 10 bases lining up with TRBD1. In germline, CDR1 is KGHSH, CDR2 LQKENI. Unmatched junction bases numbered 6, after V lost 5 bases and J lost 6 bases. The CDR3 is 15 amino acids. As DNA, the CDR3 is TGTGCCAGCTCAACTAACGGACAGGGGGCCGGGGAGCTGTTTTTT. It is translated as CASSTNGQGAGELFF.